This paragraph reports one T cell receptor beta chain. Its antigen is not known. The CDR3 sequence is 14 residues long. The germline V gene encodes CDR1 SEHNR and CDR2 FQNEAQ (reference sequence). The data stem from a study of T cells expressing NK-cell markers. In the study overall: Sorted CD3+CD56+NKG2C+, CD3+CD56+NKG2C- and CD3+CD56-NKG2C+ T cells provided the TCR beta repertoires. The eight sequenced donors comprised seven who were HCMV-seropositive and one who was seronegative.

TCRdb reprocessed the 5' RACE reads and keeps a single row for each CDR3 protein, giving no DNA. Its table records some 600,000 distinct CDR3 sequences. Findings and caveats of the study: Four of the donors also had these clonotypes leading their CD3+CD56-NKG2C+ fraction. Over 5 donors had dominant NKG2C+ clonotypes that comprised roughly 1.0-8% of their CD8+ T cells.

The J gene is TRBJ2-1, the V gene TRBV7-9; the D call from TCRdb, TRBD1, cannot be confirmed without DNA. The receptor comes from a man between 18 and 35 years old in good health. Source material: blood T cells: a sorted CD56 or NKG2C T cell subset, CD4+ or CD8+ T cells, or bulk PBMC T cells (not recorded which). This chain's CDR3 is CAREGWDGNGEQFF.